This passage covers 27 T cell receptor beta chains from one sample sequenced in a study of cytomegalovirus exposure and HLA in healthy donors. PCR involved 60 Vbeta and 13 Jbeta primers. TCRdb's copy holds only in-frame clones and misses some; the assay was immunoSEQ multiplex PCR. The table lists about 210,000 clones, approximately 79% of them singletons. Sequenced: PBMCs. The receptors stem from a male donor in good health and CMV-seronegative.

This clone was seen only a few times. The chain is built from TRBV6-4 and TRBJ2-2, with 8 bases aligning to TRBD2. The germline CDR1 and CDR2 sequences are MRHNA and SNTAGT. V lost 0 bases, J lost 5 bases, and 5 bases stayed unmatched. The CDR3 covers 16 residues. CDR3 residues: CASSDSGGGSTGELFF. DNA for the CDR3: TGTGCCAGCAGTGACTCAGGCGGGGGGTCTACCGGGGAGCTGTTTTTT.

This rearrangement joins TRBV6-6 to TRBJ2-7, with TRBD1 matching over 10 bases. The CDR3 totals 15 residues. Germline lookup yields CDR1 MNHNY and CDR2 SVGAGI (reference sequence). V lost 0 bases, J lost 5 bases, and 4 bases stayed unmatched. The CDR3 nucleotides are TGTGCCAGCAGTTACTCGGGACAGGGGACCCACGAGCAGTACTTC. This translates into CASSYSGQGTHEQYF.

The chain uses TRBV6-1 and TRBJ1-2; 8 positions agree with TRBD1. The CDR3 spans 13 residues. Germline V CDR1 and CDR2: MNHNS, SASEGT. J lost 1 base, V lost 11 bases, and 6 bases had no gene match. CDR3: CASRTGLNYGYTF. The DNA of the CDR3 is TGTGCCTCCCGGACAGGGCTTAACTATGGCTACACCTTC.

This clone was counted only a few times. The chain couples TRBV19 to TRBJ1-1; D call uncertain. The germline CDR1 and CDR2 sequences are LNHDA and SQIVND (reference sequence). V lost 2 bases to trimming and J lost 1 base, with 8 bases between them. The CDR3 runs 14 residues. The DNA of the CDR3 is TGTGCCAGTAGTATACCCTCGAGGAACACTGAAGCTTTCTTT. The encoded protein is CASSIPSRNTEAFF.

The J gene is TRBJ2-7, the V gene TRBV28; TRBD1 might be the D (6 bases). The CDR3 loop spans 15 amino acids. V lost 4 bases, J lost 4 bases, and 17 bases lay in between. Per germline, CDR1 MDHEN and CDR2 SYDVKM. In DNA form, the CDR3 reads TGTGCCAGCAGTTGGACGCCGGGACATAGTTACGAGCAGTACTTC. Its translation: CASSWTPGHSYEQYF.

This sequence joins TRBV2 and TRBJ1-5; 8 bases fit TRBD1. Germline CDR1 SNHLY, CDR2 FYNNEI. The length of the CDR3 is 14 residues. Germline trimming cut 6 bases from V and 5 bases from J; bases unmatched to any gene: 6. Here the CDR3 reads CASSDGQGDQPQHF. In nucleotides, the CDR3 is TGTGCCAGCAGCGACGGACAGGGTGATCAGCCCCAGCATTTT.

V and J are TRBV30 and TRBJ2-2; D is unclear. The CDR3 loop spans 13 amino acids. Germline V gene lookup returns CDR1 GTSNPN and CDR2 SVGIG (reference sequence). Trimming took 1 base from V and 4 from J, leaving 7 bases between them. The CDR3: CAWSGRSTGELFF. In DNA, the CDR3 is TGTGCCTGGAGTGGGAGAAGCACCGGGGAGCTGTTTTTT.

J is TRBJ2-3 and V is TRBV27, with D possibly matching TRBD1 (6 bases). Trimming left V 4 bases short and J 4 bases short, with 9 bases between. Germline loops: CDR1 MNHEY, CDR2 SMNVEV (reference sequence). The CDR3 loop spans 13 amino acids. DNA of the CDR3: TGTGCCAGCAGTTCACAGGGCGCAGATACGCAGTATTTT. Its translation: CASSSQGADTQYF.

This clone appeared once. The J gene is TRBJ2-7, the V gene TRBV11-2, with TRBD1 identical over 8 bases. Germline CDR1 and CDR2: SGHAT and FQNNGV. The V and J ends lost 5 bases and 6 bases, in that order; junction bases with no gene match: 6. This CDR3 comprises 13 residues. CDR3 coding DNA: TGTGCCAGCAGCCTTAGACAGGGGCTCGAGCAGTACTTC. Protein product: CASSLRQGLEQYF.

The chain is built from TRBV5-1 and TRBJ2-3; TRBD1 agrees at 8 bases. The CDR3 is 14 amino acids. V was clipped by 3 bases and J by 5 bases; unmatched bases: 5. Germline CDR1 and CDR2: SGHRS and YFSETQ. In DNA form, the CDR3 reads TGCGCCAGCAGCTCGGACAGGGTAAAAGATACGCAGTATTTT. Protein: CASSSDRVKDTQYF.

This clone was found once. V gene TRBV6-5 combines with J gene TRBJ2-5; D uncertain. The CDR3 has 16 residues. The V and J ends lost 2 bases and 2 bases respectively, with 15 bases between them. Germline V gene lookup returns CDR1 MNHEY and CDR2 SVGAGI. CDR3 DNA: TGTGCCAGCAGTTACCGCACCGCTACCACTCAAGAGACCCAGTACTTC. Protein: CASSYRTATTQETQYF.

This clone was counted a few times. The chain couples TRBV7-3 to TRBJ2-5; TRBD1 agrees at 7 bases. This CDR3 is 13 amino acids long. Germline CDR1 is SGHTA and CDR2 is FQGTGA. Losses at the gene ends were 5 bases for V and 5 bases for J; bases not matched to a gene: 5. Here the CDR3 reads CASSLSDRETQYF. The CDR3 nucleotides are TGTGCCAGCAGCCTATCGGACAGGGAGACCCAGTACTTC.

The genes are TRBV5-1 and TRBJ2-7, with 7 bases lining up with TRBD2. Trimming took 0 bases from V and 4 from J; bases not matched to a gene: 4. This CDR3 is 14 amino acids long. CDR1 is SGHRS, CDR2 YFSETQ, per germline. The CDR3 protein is CASSLAGGGYEQYF. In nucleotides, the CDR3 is TGCGCCAGCAGCTTGGCTGGGGGGGGGTACGAGCAGTACTTC.

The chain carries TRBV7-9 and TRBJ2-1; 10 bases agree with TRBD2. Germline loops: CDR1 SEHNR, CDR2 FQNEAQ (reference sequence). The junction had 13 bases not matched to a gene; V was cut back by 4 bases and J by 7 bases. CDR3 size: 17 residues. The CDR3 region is CASSSHLLAGPLNEQFF. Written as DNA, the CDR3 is TGTGCCAGCAGCTCCCATTTACTAGCGGGGCCCCTAAATGAGCAGTTCTTC.

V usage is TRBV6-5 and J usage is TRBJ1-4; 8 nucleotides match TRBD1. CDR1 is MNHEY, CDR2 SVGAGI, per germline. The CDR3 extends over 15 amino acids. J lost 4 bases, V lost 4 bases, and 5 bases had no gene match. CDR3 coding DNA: TGTGCCAGCAGTTCACTACAGGGGGGTAATGAAAAACTGTTTTTT. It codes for CASSSLQGGNEKLFF.

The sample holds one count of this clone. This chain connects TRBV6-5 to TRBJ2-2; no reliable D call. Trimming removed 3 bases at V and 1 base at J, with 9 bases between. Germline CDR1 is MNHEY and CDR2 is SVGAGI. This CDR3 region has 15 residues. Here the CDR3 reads CASSYLAENTGELFF. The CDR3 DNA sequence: TGTGCCAGCAGTTATTTGGCGGAGAACACCGGGGAGCTGTTTTTT.

The CDR3 loop is CASSTDINQPQHF. The CDR3 coding sequence is TGTGCCAGCAGCACCGACATAAACCAGCCCCAGCATTTT. This rearrangement joins TRBV7-3 to TRBJ1-5, with D uncertain. CDR1 SGHTA and CDR2 FQGTGA come from the germline V gene. Deletions cut 5 bases from V and 7 bases from J, with 12 bases between. This CDR3 is 13 amino acids long.

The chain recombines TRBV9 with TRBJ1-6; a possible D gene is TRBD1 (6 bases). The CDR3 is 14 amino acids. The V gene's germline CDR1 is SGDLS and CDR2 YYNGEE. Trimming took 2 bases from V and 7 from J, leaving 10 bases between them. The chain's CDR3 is CASSVGQLNSPLHF. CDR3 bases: TGTGCCAGCAGCGTCGGACAGCTAAATTCACCCCTCCACTTT.

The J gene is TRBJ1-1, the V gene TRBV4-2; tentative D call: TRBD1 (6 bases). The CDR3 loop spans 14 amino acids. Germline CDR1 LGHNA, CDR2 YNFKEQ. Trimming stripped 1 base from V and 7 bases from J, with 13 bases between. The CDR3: CASSQGQGWNEAFF. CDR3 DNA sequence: TGTGCCAGCAGCCAAGGGCAGGGGTGGAATGAAGCTTTCTTT.

CDR3 sequence: CASSETGGSNGYTF. In DNA, the CDR3 is TGTGCCAGCAGTGAGACAGGGGGAAGTAATGGCTACACCTTC. The chain carries TRBV2 and TRBJ1-2, with 9 bases fitting TRBD1. The germline gives CDR1 SNHLY, CDR2 FYNNEI. The CDR3 runs 14 residues. J gave up 6 bases and V 3 bases, and 5 bases lay outside the gene matches.

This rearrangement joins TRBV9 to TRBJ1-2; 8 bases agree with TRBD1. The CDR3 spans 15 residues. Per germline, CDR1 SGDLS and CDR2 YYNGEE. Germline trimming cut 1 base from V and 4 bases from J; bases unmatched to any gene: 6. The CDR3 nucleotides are TGTGCCAGCAGCGTACCAGGGGGCGGAAGCTATGGCTACACCTTC. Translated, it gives CASSVPGGGSYGYTF.

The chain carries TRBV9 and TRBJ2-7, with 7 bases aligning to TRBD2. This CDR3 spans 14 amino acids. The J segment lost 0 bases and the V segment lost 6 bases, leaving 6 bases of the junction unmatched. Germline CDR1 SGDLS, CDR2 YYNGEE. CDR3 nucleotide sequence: TGTGCCAGCACCCCTTGGGACTACTCCTACGAGCAGTACTTC. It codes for CASTPWDYSYEQYF.

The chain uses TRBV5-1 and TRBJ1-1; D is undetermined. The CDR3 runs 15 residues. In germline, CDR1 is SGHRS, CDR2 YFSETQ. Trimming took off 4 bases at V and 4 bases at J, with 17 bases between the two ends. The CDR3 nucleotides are TGCGCCAGCAGCACCTCGAGGGAGGCGGGCACTGAAGCTTTCTTT. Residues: CASSTSREAGTEAFF.

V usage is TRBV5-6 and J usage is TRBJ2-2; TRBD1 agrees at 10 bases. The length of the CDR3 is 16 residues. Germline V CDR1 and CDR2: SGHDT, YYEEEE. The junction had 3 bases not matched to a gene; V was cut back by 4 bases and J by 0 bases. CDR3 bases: TGTGCCAGCAGCAAGACAGGGGGCGCGAACACCGGGGAGCTGTTTTTT. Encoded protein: CASSKTGGANTGELFF.

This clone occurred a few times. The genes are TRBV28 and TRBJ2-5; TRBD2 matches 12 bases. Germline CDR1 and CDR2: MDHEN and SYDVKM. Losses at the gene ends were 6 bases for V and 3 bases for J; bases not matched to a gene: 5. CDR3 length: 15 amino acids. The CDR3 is CASSHRTSGEETQYF. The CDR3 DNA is TGTGCCAGCAGCCACCGGACTAGCGGGGAAGAGACCCAGTACTTC.

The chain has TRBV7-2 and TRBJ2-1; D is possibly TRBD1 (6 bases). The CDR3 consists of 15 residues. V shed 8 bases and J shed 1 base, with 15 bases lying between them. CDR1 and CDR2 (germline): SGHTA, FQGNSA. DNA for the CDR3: TGTGCCAGCCTCCTCGGACAGCTTTCCTACAATGAGCAGTTCTTC. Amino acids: CASLLGQLSYNEQFF.

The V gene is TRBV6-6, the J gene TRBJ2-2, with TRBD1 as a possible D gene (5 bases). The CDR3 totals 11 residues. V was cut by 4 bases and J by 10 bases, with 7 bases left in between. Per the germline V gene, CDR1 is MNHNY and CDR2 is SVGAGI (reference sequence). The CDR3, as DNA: TGTGCCAGCAGTTGGGGCCTGGAGCTGTTTTTT. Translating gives CASSWGLELFF.